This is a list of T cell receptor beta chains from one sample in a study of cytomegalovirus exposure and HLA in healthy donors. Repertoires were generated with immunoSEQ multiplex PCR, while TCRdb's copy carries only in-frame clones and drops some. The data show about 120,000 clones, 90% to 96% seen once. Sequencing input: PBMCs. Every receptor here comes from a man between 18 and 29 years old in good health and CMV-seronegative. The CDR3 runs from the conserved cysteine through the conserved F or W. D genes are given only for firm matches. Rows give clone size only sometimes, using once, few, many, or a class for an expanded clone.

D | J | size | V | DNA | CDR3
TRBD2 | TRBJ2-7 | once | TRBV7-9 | TGTGCCAGCAGCTCCCGGACTAGATTCATTGAGAACGAGCAGTACTTC | CASSSRTRFIENEQYF
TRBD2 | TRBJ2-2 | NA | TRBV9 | TGTGCCAGCAGCGGAGACGGGGGACTAGCGGGAGGGCCGGAGACCGGGGAGCTGTTTTTT | CASSGDGGLAGGPETGELFF
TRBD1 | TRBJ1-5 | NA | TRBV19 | TGTGCCAGTAGCCCGGGACAGGGGTTCGTTGGCAATCAGCCCCAGCATTTT | CASSPGQGFVGNQPQHF
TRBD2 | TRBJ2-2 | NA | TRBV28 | TGTGCCAGCAGTTTACGCCGACTAGCGGGAGCCACCGGGGAGCTGTTTTTT | CASSLRRLAGATGELFF
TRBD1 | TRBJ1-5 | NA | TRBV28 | TGTGCCAGCAGTTATCCCAGACAGGGGTTGTATCAGCCCCAGCATTTT | CASSYPRQGLYQPQHF
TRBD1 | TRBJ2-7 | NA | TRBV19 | TGTGCCAGTAGCCGGGACAGGGTTTGGCGGGAGCAGTACTTC | CASSRDRVWREQYF
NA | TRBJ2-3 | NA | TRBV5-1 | TGCGCCAGCAGCCTGGAGGGTAGGGAGGTTGATACGCAGTATTTT | CASSLEGREVDTQYF
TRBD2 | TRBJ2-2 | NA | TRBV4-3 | TGCGCCAGCAGCCAAGACCCGAGCGGGAGTATCACCGGGGAGCTGTTTTTT | CASSQDPSGSITGELFF
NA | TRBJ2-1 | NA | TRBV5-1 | TGCGCCAGCAGGTTAGGCACAGGGTTCTTAGTCAATGAGCAGTTCTTC | CASRLGTGFLVNEQFF
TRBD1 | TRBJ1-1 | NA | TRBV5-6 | TGTGCCAGCAGCTGGGACAGGGGAACGGACACTGAAGCTTTCTTT | CASSWDRGTDTEAFF